This entry lists 18 T cell receptor beta chains sequenced from one sample in a study of T cells after yellow fever vaccination. TCRdb re-analysed the 5' RACE reads in MiXCR, keeping a single row per CDR3 protein. The sample carries roughly 310,000 distinct CDR3 sequences, around 3.6% recorded once. Here the sequenced sample was PBMCs, taken on the day of the yellow fever booster vaccination. The source is a man between 18 and 29 years old who received the YFV17D yellow fever vaccine.

At least ten counts were recorded for this clonotype. The J gene is TRBJ1-5, the V gene TRBV2; D possibly corresponds to TRBD1 (6 bases). The germline V gene encodes CDR1 SNHLY and CDR2 FYNNEI. V was clipped by 4 bases and J by 3 bases, with 10 bases between them. The CDR3 has 14 residues. CDR3 loop: CASSVQGLNQPQHF. CDR3 DNA: TGTGCCAGCAGTGTCCAGGGGCTCAATCAGCCCCAGCATTTT.

This clonotype appeared a few times. V usage is TRBV4-3 and J usage is TRBJ2-1; tentatively, D is TRBD1 or TRBD2 (5 bases each). Germline V gene lookup returns CDR1 LGHNA and CDR2 YSLEER. V lost 0 bases to trimming and J lost 9 bases, with 27 bases between them. The CDR3 contains 19 residues. This CDR3 is CASSQDGTFLNSPHVEQFF. DNA of the CDR3: TGCGCCAGCAGCCAAGACGGGACGTTCCTTAATTCCCCACATGTTGAGCAGTTCTTC.

This clonotype was recorded many times. The gene calls are TRBV7-2 and TRBJ2-3; D is uncertain. Germline V gene sequence: CDR1 SGHTA, CDR2 FQGNSA. Between the trimmed V and J ends, which lost 5 bases and 4 bases, there was a span of 19 bases. CDR3 length: 16 amino acids. CDR3 loop: CASSGQLGSLADTQYF. Written as DNA, the CDR3 is TGTGCCAGCAGCGGCCAGCTGGGGTCCCTCGCAGATACGCAGTATTTT.

At least ten counts were recorded for this clonotype. The chain links TRBV20-1 to TRBJ2-3, with D possibly TRBD2 on 5 matching bases. CDR3 size: 14 residues. Germline CDR1 reads DFQATT; CDR2 reads SNEGSKA (reference sequence). Trimming took 6 bases from V and 0 from J, leaving 13 bases between them. CDR3 amino acids: CSAGDYASTDTQYF. DNA of the CDR3: TGCAGTGCAGGAGACTATGCAAGCACAGATACGCAGTATTTT.

The chain carries TRBV6-2 or TRBV6-3 and TRBJ1-2; 7 bases fit TRBD1. The CDR3 has 15 amino acids. The V gene end was trimmed by 6 bases and the J gene end by 10 bases; junction bases not matched to a gene: 17. CDR1 and CDR2 from the germline V gene are MNHEY and SVGEGT. Written as DNA, the CDR3 is TGTGCCAGCAGCAACACATTGACAGGGCCGAGAGTCTACACCTTC. As protein: CASSNTLTGPRVYTF.

This clonotype was seen repeatedly, ten times or more. The chain joins TRBV25-1 to TRBJ1-1; D is undetermined. Trimming pared 2 bases from V and 0 bases from J, leaving 13 bases between. Per the germline V gene, CDR1 is MGHDK and CDR2 is SYGVNS. The CDR3 is 16 residues long. For the CDR3, the DNA is TGTGCCAGCAGTGAAGGCTCGAGGAATATGAACACTGAAGCTTTCTTT. This encodes CASSEGSRNMNTEAFF.

The table lists this clonotype with a few counts. The rearrangement joins TRBV6-1 to TRBJ1-2; TRBD1 matches 8 bases. V lost 6 bases, J lost 7 bases, and 10 bases stayed unmatched. The V gene's germline CDR1 is MNHNS and CDR2 SASEGT. The CDR3 length is 14 residues. Here the CDR3 DNA reads TGTGCCAGCAGGGGGACAGGACGAGGCCTTGGCTACACCTTC. Translation: CASRGTGRGLGYTF.

This clonotype was counted a few times. This sequence joins TRBV28 and TRBJ1-1; D ambiguous. Trimming cost V 3 bases and J 1 base, with 12 bases left between them. CDR1 is MDHEN, CDR2 SYDVKM, per germline. CDR3 length: 15 amino acids. This CDR3 is CASSFFFEANTEAFF. CDR3 nucleotide sequence: TGTGCCAGCAGTTTCTTCTTTGAGGCGAACACTGAAGCTTTCTTT.

The table lists this clonotype with many counts. J is TRBJ2-1 and V is TRBV6-6; 7 bases fit TRBD1. This CDR3 has 14 residues. V shed 7 bases and J 3 bases; nucleotides not matched to a gene: 6. Germline V gene lookup returns CDR1 MNHNY and CDR2 SVGAGI (reference sequence). CDR3 residues: CASNHRGFYNEQFF. DNA for the CDR3: TGTGCCAGCAACCACAGGGGCTTCTACAATGAGCAGTTCTTC.

The rearrangement uses TRBV7-9 and TRBJ2-1; 9 nucleotides match TRBD2. Germline values: CDR1 SEHNR, CDR2 FQNEAQ (reference sequence). The CDR3 totals 16 residues. V lost 5 bases to trimming and J lost 5 bases; unmatched junction nucleotides: 10. The CDR3 loop is CASSPPSGGTNNEQFF. The CDR3 DNA follows: TGTGCCAGCAGCCCCCCAAGCGGGGGGACAAACAATGAGCAGTTCTTC.

This clonotype was recorded a few times. J is TRBJ2-7 and V is TRBV7-9; D may be TRBD1 (6 bases). V was shortened by 2 bases and J by 5 bases, with 16 bases between the two germline ends. This CDR3 is 15 amino acids long. Germline V gene sequence: CDR1 SEHNR, CDR2 FQNEAQ (reference sequence). The CDR3, as DNA: TGTGCCAGCAGCTTAACAACTCGGGACACCAACGAGCAGTACGTC. Translating gives CASSLTTRDTNEQYV.

The chain carries TRBV20-1 and TRBJ1-6; no reliable D call. The V end was cut by 5 bases, the J end by 5 bases, with 4 bases between. CDR1 and CDR2 from the germline V gene are DFQATT and SNEGSKA (reference sequence). The CDR3 consists of 11 residues. The CDR3 reads CSAPDNSPLHF. The CDR3 DNA is TGCAGTGCTCCGGATAATTCACCCCTCCACTTT.

In this sample, this clonotype turned up many times. The chain couples TRBV29-1 to TRBJ1-5; tentative D call: TRBD1 (6 bases). The CDR3 spans 14 residues. Germline CDR1 SQVTM, CDR2 ANQGSEA. Trimming took off 0 bases at V and 7 bases at J, with 13 bases between the two ends. The CDR3 sequence: CSVEEAGVDQPQHF. In nucleotides, the CDR3 is TGCAGCGTTGAAGAAGCAGGGGTTGACCAGCCCCAGCATTTT. The full variable domain, in which reference TRBV29-1 and TRBJ1-5 provide the parts outside the CDR3, is SAVISQKPSRDICQRGTSLTIQCQVDSQVTMMFWYRQQPGQSLTLIATANQGSEATYESGFVIDKFPISRPNLTFSTLTVSNMSPEDSSIYLCSVEEAGVDQPQHFGDGTRLSIL.

Only a few counts were recorded for this clonotype. The V and J genes are TRBV27 and TRBJ2-3; D is perhaps TRBD2 (7 bases). V dropped 4 bases and J dropped 6 bases, with 17 bases sitting between them. The CDR3 spans 15 residues. Germline V lookup: CDR1 MNHEY, CDR2 SMNVEV (reference sequence). CDR3: CASSWNSGGRDTQYF. The CDR3 DNA reads TGTGCCAGCAGTTGGAATTCCGGGGGGCGGGATACGCAGTATTTT.

Ten or more counts support this clonotype. This rearrangement joins TRBV6-2 or TRBV6-3 to TRBJ1-2; no clear D gene. V was clipped by 4 bases and J by 8 bases, with 8 bases between them. Germline assignment: CDR1 MNHEY and CDR2 SVGEGT. The CDR3 is 11 residues long. Here the CDR3 DNA reads TGTGCCAGCAGTTCCCTCGGAGGCTACACCTTC. It specifies CASSSLGGYTF.

The chain recombines TRBV11-2 with TRBJ2-2, with TRBD2 identical over 14 bases. Unmatched junction bases numbered 6, after V lost 5 bases and J lost 4 bases. CDR1 SGHAT and CDR2 FQNNGV come from the germline V gene. CDR3 length: 17 residues. The CDR3 here is CASSPLGLAGGTGELFF. In DNA form, the CDR3 reads TGTGCCAGCAGCCCACTAGGACTAGCGGGGGGCACCGGGGAGCTGTTTTTT.

At least ten counts were recorded for this clonotype. V usage is TRBV3-1 and J usage is TRBJ2-5, with D possibly matching TRBD2 (7 bases). This CDR3 is built from 17 residues. CDR1 is LGHDT and CDR2 is YNNKEL in the germline V gene (reference sequence). Trimming removed 3 bases at V and 5 bases at J, with 22 bases between. The chain's CDR3 is CASSQKGGGASRETQYF. In nucleotides, the CDR3 is TGTGCCAGCAGCCAGAAAGGAGGGGGGGCCAGTCGGGAGACCCAGTACTTC.

The CDR3 DNA sequence: TGCGCCAGCAGCTTGGCAGCGGTTAACACCGGGGAGCTGTTTTTT. Translating gives CASSLAAVNTGELFF. The V call is TRBV5-1, the J call TRBJ2-2, with D perhaps TRBD2 (5 bases). V lost 0 bases, J lost 2 bases, and 8 bases lay in between. The germline CDR1 and CDR2 sequences are SGHRS and YFSETQ. The CDR3 runs to 15 residues.